This TCR beta chain emerged from a study of shared clonotypes between healthy human individuals. Overall study findings and caveats: Naive subsets tended to show greater estimated richness than memory subsets. The study sampled only blood, and tissue repertoires likely differ.

The data were produced by immunoSEQ multiplex PCR, yet TCRdb's version contains in-frame clones alone and is incomplete. The sample carries around 330,000 clones, around 67% recorded once. In regard to this clone: Its antigen is undetermined.

Between the trimmed V and J ends, which lost 4 bases and 2 bases, there was a span of 20 bases. Germline V lookup: CDR1 SGHTA, CDR2 FQGNSA. CDR3 length equals 17 residues. This receptor was identified in a man in his thirties or forties in good health. The chain couples TRBV7-2 to TRBJ1-2, with D possibly TRBD1 on 5 matching bases. What was sequenced was memory CD4+ T cells sorted from blood. Subset specified: CD45RA-negative fraction. Here the CDR3 DNA reads TGTGCCAGCAGCTCCTCGGCGACAGTTATATTAAACTATGGCTACACCTTC. This codes for CASSSSATVILNYGYTF.